This record concerns one T cell receptor beta chain sequence. Its antigen remains unknown. CDR1 MGHDK and CDR2 SYGVNS come from the germline V gene. The CDR3 length is 12 residues. V shed 3 bases and J shed 4 bases, with 6 bases lying between them. Some clones are missing from TCRdb's copy, which holds only in-frame ones; the method was immunoSEQ multiplex PCR. The sample yields 800 to 950 clones, around 19% seen once. This specimen comes from a study of T cells in localized non-small cell lung cancer. Regarding the study as a whole: The study found T cell clonality highest in uninvolved adjacent lung, above tumor. There were a median around 57 of the top 100 tumor clones appearing in adjacent lung. Because sequencing included only one region (of the tumor), heterogeneity remains possible.

Samples of adjacent lung (free of atypia) were collected at least 2 cm from the tumor margin. This receptor was taken from a woman aged 40 to 75 with stage II lung adenocarcinoma. The genes are TRBV25-1 and TRBJ1-2; no clear D. Sequencing used normal lung tissue next to the tumor, obtained before any cancer treatment. As DNA, the CDR3 is TGTGCCAGCAGTGATGGCCGCTATGGCTACACCTTC. Translating it yields CASSDGRYGYTF.